This T cell receptor (beta chain) was recovered during a study of response to subunit inactivated influenza vaccine. General study points: It was the authors' suggestion that each seasonal influenza vaccination recruits few new T cells.

TCRdb re-analysed the RT-PCR reads in MiXCR, keeping a single row per CDR3 protein. Among hundreds of thousands of distinct CDR3 sequences listed, roughly 13% were seen once. As regards this clonotype: The antigen is not known.

CDR1 SGHTA and CDR2 FQGNSA come from the germline V gene. Trimming removed 7 bases from V and 0 bases from J, with 13 bases in between. CDR3 length: 16 residues. Sample: PBMCs from blood, taken more than 35 days after vaccination. The sequence derives from a man aged 50-60 years who received an inactivated influenza vaccine. The V gene is TRBV7-2, the J gene TRBJ2-6, with D hard to call. The CDR3 DNA reads as TGTGCCAGCATATTTGGAAGGAGCTCTGGGGCCAACGTCCTGACTTTC. This codes for CASIFGRSSGANVLTF.